These T cell receptor beta chains were read from a single sample in a study of monozygotic twins with inflammatory bowel disease. One entry per CDR3 protein, without DNA, is what TCRdb gives after re-calling the 5' RACE reads. The table lists about 380,000 distinct CDR3 sequences, with around 2.6% in the top ten. Sequences were obtained from blood. The origin of the receptors is a human donor with ulcerative colitis or Crohn's disease, or a healthy co-twin of an affected twin (not recorded which). Both conserved end residues are part of each CDR3.

J	V	CDR3
TRBJ1-6	TRBV18	CASSPREGRDSPLHF
TRBJ2-7	TRBV28	CASRLQASGSYEQYF
TRBJ1-1	TRBV5-1	CASSPRDPGLGMNTEAFF
TRBJ2-1	TRBV6-6	CASSLGGMNNEQFF
TRBJ2-5	TRBV4-3	CASSWTGGEETQYF
TRBJ2-1	TRBV7-9	CASSLAVGVINEQFF
TRBJ2-5	TRBV5-1	CASSGLWGEAQYF
TRBJ1-4	TRBV7-8	CASSFTGWGSRNEKLFF
TRBJ1-5	TRBV12-3/TRBV12-4	CASSSYGSVSNQPQHF
TRBJ2-7	TRBV6-6	CASSDRGAYEQYF
TRBJ1-6	TRBV2	CASSTEGTTSSYNSPLHF
TRBJ2-3	TRBV29-1	CSVERTEGTYTQYF
TRBJ2-7	TRBV29-1	CSVMTGTSYEQYF
TRBJ2-1	TRBV9	CASSVGWGLDNEQFF
TRBJ1-6	TRBV5-1	CASSPRGARDYSPLHF
TRBJ1-4	TRBV11-2	CASSLDPVGTGGESTNEKLFF
TRBJ2-3	TRBV4-3	CASSQVHRGRLNTQYF
TRBJ1-4	TRBV20-1	CSATEGGALNEKLFF
TRBJ2-1	TRBV4-2	CASSQFDRQSGNEQFF
TRBJ2-2	TRBV24-1	CATSDFSQNTGELFF
TRBJ1-2	TRBV20-1	CSARAMTGGGYGYTF
TRBJ2-7	TRBV5-1	CASSGLGQGGDEQYF
TRBJ1-3	TRBV12-3/TRBV12-4	CASRVHGSGNTIYF
TRBJ2-7	TRBV2	CASGEIAPSYEQYF
TRBJ2-1	TRBV11-2	CASSLGSRLAGSYNEQFF
TRBJ1-4	TRBV6-5	CASSYLAANEKLFF
TRBJ2-1	TRBV7-2	CASSYGIVRQFF
TRBJ1-2	TRBV7-9	CASSLARGGTFGYTF
TRBJ1-2	TRBV5-1	CASSSPDTNKYYGYTF
TRBJ1-5	TRBV11-3	CASSLGDPGTGYSSGNQPQHF
TRBJ2-1	TRBV6-4	CASSDSGYSYNEQFF
TRBJ2-3	TRBV13	CASSSFDQVGSTDTQYF
TRBJ2-1	TRBV7-2	CASSPQQGARGKQFF
TRBJ1-2	TRBV18	CASSRGDGYTF
TRBJ2-3	TRBV12-3/TRBV12-4	CASSLAPGLAGGTGDTQYF
TRBJ2-5	TRBV7-2	CASSKDRGGETQYF
TRBJ2-2	TRBV6-2/TRBV6-3	CASSNAGTGGTGELFF
TRBJ1-1	TRBV29-1	CSVRDRVKAEAFF
TRBJ2-7	TRBV15	CATSHHGQGRTYEQYF
TRBJ2-7	TRBV7-2	CASSLQGVYEQYF
TRBJ1-2	TRBV27	CASSFGGRYYGYTF
TRBJ2-1	TRBV6-1	CASSDTGTGYNEQFF
TRBJ2-2	TRBV19	CASIPGWGTGELFF
TRBJ1-2	TRBV5-1	CASSDRQGAHYGYTF
TRBJ1-2	TRBV20-1	CSAPPNRAGILNYGYTF
TRBJ1-4	TRBV11-2	CASSFRQGTGIRANEKLFF
TRBJ1-4	TRBV5-1	CASSLVSPTANEKLFF
TRBJ1-1	TRBV7-9	CASSLRQGYGTEAFF
TRBJ2-2	TRBV6-2/TRBV6-3	CASSSGRAFRDTGELFF
TRBJ2-5	TRBV4-3	CASSQTGTSRETQYF
TRBJ2-3	TRBV12-3/TRBV12-4	CAVQGGTDTQYF